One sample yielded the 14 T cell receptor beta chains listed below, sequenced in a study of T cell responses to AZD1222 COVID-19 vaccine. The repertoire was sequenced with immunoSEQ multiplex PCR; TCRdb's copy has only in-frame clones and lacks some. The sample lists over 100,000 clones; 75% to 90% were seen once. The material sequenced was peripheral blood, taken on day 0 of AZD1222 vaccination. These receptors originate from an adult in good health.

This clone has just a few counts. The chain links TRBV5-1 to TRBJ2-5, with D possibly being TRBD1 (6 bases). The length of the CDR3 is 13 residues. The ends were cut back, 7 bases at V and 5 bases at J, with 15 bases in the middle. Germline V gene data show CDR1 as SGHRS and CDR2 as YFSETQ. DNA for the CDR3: TGCGCCAGCGGCCAGGGGAGTACGGAGACCCAGTACTTC. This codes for CASGQGSTETQYF.

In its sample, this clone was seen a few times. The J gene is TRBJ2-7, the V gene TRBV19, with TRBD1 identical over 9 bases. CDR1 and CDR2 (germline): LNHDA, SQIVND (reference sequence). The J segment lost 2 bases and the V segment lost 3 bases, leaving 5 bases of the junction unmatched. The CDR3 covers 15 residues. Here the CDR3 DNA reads TGTGCCAGTAGTATGGGACAGGGTAGGCCCTACGAGCAGTACTTC. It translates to CASSMGQGRPYEQYF.

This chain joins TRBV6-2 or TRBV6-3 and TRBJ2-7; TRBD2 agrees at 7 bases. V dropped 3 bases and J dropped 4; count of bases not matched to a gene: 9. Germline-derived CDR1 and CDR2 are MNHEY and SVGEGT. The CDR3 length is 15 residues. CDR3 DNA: TGTGCCAGCAGTTATCTGGGGGGGAGGTCGTACGAGCAGTACTTC. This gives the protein CASSYLGGRSYEQYF.

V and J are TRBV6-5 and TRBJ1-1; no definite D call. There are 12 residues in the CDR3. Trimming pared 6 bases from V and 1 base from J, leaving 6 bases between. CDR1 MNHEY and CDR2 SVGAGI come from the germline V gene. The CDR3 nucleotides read TGTGCCAGCAGGAAAGGGAACACTGAAGCTTTCTTT. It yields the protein CASRKGNTEAFF.

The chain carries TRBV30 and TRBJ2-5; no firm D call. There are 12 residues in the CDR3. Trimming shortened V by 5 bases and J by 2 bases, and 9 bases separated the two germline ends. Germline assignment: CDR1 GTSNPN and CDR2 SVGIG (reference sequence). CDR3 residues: CAWGERQETQYF. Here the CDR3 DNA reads TGTGCCTGGGGGGAAAGGCAAGAGACCCAGTACTTC.

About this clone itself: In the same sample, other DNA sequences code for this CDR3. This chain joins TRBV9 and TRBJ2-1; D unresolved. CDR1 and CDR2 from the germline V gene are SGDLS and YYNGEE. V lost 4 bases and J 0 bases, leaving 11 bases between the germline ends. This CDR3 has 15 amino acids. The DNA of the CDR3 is TGTGCCAGCAGCCCCCAAGGGAACTCCTACAATGAGCAGTTCTTC. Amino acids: CASSPQGNSYNEQFF.

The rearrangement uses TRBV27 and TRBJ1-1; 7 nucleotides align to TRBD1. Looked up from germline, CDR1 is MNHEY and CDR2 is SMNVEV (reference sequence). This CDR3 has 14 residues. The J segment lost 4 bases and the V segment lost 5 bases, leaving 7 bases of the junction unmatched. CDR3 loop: CASSLQGKSTEAFF. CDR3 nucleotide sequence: TGTGCCAGCAGTCTACAGGGGAAAAGCACTGAAGCTTTCTTT.

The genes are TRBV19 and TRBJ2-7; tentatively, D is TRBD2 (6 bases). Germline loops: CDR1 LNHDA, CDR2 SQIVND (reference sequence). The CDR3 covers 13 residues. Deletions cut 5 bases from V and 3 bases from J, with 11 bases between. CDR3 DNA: TGTGCCAGTAGTGAATTGGGGGGCTACGAGCAGTACTTC. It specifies CASSELGGYEQYF.

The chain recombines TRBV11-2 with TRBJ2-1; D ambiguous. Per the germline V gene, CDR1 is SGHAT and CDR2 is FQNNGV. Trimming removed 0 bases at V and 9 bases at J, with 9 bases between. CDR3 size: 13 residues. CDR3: CASSLDSPREQFF. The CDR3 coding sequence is TGTGCCAGCAGCTTAGATAGCCCCCGTGAGCAGTTCTTC.

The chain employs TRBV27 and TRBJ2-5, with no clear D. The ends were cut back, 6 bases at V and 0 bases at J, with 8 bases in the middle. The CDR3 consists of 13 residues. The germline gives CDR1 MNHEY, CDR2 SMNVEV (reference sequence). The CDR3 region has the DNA TGTGCCAGCAGCACCTATGACCAAGAGACCCAGTACTTC. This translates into CASSTYDQETQYF.

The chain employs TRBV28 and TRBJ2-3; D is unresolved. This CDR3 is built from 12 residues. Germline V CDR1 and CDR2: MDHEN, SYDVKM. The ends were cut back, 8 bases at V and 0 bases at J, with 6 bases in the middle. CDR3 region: CASARSTDTQYF. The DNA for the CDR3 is TGTGCCAGCGCCCGTAGCACAGATACGCAGTATTTT.

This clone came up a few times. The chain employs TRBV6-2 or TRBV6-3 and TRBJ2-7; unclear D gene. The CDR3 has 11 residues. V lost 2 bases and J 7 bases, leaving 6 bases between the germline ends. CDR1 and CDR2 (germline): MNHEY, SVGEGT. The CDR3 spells CASSYLSEQYF. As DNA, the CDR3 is TGTGCCAGCAGTTACCTGTCAGAGCAGTACTTC.

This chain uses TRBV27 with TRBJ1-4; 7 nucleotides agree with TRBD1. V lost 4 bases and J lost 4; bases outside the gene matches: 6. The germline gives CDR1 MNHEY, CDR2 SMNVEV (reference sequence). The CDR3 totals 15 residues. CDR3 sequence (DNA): TGTGCCAGCAGTTATCGACAGGGAGGTAATGAAAAACTGTTTTTT. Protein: CASSYRQGGNEKLFF.

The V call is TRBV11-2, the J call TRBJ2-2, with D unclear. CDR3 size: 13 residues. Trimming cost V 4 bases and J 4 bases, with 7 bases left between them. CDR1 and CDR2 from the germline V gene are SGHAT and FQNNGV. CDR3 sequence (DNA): TGTGCCAGCAGCTCGTACCCCACCGGGGAGCTGTTTTTT. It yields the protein CASSSYPTGELFF.